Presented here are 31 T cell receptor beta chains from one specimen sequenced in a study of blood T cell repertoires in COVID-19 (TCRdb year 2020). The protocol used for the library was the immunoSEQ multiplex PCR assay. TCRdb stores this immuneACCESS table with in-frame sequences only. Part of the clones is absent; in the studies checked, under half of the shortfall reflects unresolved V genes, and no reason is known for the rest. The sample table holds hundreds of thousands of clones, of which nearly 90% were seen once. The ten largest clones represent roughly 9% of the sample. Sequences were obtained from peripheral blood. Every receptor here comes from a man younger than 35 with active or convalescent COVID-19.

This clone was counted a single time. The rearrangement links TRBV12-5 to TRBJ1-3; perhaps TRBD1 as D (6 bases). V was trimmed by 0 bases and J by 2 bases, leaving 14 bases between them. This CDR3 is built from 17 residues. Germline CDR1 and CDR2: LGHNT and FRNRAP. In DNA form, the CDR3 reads TGTGCTAGTGGTTTGGTACGGCTGGGGGCGGCTGGAAACACCATATATTTT. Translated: CASGLVRLGAAGNTIYF.

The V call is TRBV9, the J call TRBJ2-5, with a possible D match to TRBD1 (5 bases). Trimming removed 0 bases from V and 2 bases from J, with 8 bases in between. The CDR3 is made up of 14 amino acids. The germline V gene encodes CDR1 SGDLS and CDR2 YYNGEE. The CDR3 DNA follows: TGTGCCAGCAGCGTAGAAGGGGTACAAGAGACCCAGTACTTC. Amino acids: CASSVEGVQETQYF.

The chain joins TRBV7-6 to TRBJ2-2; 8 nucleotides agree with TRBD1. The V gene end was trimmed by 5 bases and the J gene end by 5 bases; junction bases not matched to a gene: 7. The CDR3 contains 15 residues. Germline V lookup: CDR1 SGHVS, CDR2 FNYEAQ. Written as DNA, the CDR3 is TGTGCCAGCAGCCATACAGGGGGTCCTACCGGGGAGCTGTTTTTT. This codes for CASSHTGGPTGELFF. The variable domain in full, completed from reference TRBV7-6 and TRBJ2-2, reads GAGVSQSPRYKVTKRGQDVALRCDPISGHVSLYWYRQALGQGPEFLTYFNYEAQQDKSGLPNDRFSAERPEGSISTLTIQRTEQRDSAMYRCASSHTGGPTGELFFGEGSRLTVL.

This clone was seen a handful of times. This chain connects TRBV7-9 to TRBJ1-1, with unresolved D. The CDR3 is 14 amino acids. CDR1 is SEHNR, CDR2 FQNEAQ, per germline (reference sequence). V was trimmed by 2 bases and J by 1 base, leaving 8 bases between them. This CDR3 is CASSLMAENTEAFF. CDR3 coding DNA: TGTGCCAGCAGCTTAATGGCAGAGAACACTGAAGCTTTCTTT.

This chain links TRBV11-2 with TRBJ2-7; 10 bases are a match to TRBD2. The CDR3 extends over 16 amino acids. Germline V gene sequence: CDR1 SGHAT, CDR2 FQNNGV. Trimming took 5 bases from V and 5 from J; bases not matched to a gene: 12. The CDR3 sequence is CASSLLSSGGFHEQYF. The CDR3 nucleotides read TGTGCCAGCAGCCTTCTCTCTAGCGGGGGATTCCACGAGCAGTACTTC.

The DNA for the CDR3 is TGTGCCATCAGTGAGTCGCAGGGGGCGACTGAAGCTTTCTTT. Amino acids: CAISESQGATEAFF. The chain has TRBV10-3 and TRBJ1-1, with 8 nucleotides matching TRBD1. The CDR3 is made up of 14 amino acids. Germline assignment: CDR1 ENHRY and CDR2 SYGVKD. The V and J ends lost 0 bases and 5 bases, in that order; junction bases with no gene match: 2.

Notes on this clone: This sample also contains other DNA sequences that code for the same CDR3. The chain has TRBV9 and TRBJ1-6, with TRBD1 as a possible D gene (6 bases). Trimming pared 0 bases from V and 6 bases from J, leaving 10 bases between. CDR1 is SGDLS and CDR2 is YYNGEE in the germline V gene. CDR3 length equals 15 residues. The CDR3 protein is CASSVGGGPNSPLHF. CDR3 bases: TGTGCCAGCAGCGTAGGCGGGGGCCCTAATTCACCCCTCCACTTT.

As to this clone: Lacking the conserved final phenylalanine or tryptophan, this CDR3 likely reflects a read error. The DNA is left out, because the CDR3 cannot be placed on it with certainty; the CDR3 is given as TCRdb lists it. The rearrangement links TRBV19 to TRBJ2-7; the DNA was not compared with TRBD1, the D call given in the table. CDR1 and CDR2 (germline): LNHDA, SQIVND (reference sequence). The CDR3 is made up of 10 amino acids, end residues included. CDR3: CASLPGGQAT.

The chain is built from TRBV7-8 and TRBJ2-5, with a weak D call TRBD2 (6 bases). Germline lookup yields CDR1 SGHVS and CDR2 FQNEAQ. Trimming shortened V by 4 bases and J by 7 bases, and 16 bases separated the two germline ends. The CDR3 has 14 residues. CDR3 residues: CASSSSGTLTTQYF. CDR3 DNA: TGTGCCAGCAGCTCTTCCGGGACTCTAACGACCCAGTACTTC.

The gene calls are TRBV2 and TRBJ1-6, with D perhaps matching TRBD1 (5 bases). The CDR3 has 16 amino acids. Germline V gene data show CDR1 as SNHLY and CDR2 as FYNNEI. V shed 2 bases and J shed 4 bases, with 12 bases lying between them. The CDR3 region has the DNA TGTGCCAGCAGTGAAAGGCGGACAAAGTATAATTCACCCCTCCACTTT. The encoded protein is CASSERRTKYNSPLHF. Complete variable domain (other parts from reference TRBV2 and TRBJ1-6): EPEVTQTPSHQVTQMGQEVILRCVPISNHLYFYWYRQILGQKVEFLVSFYNNEISEKSEIFDDQFSVERPDGSNFTLKIRSTKLEDSAMYFCASSERRTKYNSPLHFGNGTRLTVT.

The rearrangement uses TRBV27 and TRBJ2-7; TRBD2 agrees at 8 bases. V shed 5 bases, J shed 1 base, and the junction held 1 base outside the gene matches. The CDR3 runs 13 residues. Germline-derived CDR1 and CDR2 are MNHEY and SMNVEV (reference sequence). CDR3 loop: CASSTGGSYEQYF. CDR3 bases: TGTGCCAGCAGTACGGGGGGGTCCTACGAGCAGTACTTC.

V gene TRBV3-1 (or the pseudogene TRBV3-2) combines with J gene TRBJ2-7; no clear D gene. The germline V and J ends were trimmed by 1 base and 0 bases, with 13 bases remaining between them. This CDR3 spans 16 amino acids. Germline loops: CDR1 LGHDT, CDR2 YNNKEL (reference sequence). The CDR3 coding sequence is TGTGCCAGCAGCCAAGCGGTGGGTCGGAGCTCCTACGAGCAGTACTTC. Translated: CASSQAVGRSSYEQYF.

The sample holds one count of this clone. The CDR3 region is CASSPRGQGPDTQYF. CDR3 DNA sequence: TGTGCCAGCTCACCACGGGGACAGGGACCAGATACGCAGTATTTT. The V call is TRBV18, the J call TRBJ2-3; 9 bases are shared with TRBD1. This CDR3 is 15 amino acids long. From germline, CDR1 is KGHSH and CDR2 LQKENI. V shed 1 base, J shed 4 bases, and the junction held 3 bases outside the gene matches.

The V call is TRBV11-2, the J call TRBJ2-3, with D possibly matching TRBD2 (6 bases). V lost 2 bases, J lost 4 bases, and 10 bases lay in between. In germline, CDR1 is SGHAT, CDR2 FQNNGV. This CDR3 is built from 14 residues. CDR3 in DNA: TGTGCCAGCAGCTTACCGGGGGTTCCAGATACGCAGTATTTT. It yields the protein CASSLPGVPDTQYF.

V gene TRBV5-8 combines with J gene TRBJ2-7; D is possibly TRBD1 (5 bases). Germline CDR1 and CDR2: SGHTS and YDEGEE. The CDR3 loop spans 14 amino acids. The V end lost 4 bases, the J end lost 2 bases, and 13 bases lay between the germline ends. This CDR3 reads CASSPVGRAYEQYF. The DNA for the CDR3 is TGTGCCAGCAGCCCGGTGGGGCGAGCCTACGAGCAGTACTTC. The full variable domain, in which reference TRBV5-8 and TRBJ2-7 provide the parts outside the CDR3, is EAGVTQSPTHLIKTRGQQATLRCSPISGHTSVYWYQQALGLGLQFLLWYDEGEERNRGNFPPRFSGRQFPNYSSELNVNALELEDSALYLCASSPVGRAYEQYFGPGTRLTVT.

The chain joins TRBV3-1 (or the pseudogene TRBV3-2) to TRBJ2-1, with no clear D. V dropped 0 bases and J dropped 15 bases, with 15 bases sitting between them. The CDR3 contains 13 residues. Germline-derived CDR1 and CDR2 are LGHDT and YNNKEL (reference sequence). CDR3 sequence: CASSQDQPRQRFF. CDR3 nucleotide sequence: TGTGCCAGCAGCCAAGATCAGCCCAGACAACGGTTCTTC.

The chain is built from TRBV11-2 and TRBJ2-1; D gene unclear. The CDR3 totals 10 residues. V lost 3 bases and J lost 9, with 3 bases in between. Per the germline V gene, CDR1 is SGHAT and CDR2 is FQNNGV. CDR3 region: CASSLREQFF. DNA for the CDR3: TGTGCCAGCAGCTTGCGTGAGCAGTTCTTC.

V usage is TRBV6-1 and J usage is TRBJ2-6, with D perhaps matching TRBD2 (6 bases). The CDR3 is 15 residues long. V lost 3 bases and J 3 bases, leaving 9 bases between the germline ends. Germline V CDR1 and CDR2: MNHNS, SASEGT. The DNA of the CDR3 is TGTGCCAGCAGTGAGATGGGGGGTGGGGCCAACGTCCTGACTTTC. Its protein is CASSEMGGGANVLTF.

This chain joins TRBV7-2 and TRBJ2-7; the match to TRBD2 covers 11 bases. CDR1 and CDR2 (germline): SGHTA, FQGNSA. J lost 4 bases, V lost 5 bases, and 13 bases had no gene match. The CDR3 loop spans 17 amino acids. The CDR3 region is CASSPGGTSGPAYEQYF. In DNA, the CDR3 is TGTGCCAGCAGCCCAGGAGGGACTAGCGGACCTGCGTACGAGCAGTACTTC.

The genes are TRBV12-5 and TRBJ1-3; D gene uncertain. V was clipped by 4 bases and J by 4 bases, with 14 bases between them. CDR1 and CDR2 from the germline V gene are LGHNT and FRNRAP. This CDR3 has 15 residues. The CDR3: CASGSPVQLGNTIYF. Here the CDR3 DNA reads TGTGCTAGTGGTTCTCCCGTACAGCTAGGAAACACCATATATTTT.

This chain's CDR3 is CASSFSGEIEYF. CDR3 nucleotide sequence: TGTGCCAGCAGCTTCTCGGGGGAAATCGAGTATTTT. The rearrangement links TRBV5-6 to TRBJ2-3; perhaps TRBD2 as D (6 bases). The CDR3 runs 12 residues. The germline gives CDR1 SGHDT, CDR2 YYEEEE. The V end lost 2 bases, the J end lost 13 bases, and 14 bases lay between the germline ends.

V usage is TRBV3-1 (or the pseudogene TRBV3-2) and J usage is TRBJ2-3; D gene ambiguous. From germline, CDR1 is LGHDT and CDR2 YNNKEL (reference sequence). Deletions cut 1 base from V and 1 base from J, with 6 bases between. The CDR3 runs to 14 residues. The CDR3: CASSQGGGTDTQYF. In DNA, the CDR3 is TGTGCCAGCAGCCAAGGCGGTGGCACAGATACGCAGTATTTT.

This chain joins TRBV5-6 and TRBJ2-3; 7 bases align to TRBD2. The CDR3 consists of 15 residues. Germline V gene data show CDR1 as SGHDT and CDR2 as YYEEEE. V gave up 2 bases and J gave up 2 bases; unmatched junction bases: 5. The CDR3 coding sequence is TGTGCCAGCAGCTTAACGGGGGGATACACAGATACGCAGTATTTT. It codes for CASSLTGGYTDTQYF.

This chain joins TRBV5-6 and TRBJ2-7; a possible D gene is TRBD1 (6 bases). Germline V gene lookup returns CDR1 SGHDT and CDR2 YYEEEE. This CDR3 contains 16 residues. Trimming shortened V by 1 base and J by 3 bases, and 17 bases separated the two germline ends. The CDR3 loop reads CASSLQGRQNNYEQYF. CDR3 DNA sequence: TGTGCCAGCAGCTTGCAGGGGCGGCAGAATAACTACGAGCAGTACTTC.

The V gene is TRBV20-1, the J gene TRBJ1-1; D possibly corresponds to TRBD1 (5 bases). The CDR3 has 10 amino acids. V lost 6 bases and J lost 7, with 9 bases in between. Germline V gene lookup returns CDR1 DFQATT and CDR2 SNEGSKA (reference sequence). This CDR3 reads CSADRYEAFF. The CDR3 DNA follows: TGCAGTGCCGACAGATATGAAGCTTTCTTT.

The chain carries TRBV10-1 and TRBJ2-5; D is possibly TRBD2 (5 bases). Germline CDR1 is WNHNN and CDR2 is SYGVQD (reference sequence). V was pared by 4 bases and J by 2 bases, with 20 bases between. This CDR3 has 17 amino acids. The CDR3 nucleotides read TGCGCCAGCAGTGCGGATTCAGTAGGTCGGGGACAAGAGACCCAGTACTTC. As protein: CASSADSVGRGQETQYF.

This chain's CDR3 is CSASQGREYGYTF. CDR3 bases: TGCAGTGCTAGTCAGGGGCGTGAATATGGCTACACCTTC. This sequence joins TRBV20-1 and TRBJ1-2; possible D gene TRBD1, 6 bases. V was shortened by 3 bases and J by 5 bases, with 13 bases between the two germline ends. Germline V gene lookup returns CDR1 DFQATT and CDR2 SNEGSKA (reference sequence). This CDR3 contains 13 residues.

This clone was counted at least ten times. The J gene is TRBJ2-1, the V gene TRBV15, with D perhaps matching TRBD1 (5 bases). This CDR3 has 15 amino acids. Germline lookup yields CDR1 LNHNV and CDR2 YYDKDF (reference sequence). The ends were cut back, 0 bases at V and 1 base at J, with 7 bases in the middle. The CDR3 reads CATSREAGSYNEQFF. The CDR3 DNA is TGTGCCACCAGCAGAGAGGCAGGGTCCTACAATGAGCAGTTCTTC.

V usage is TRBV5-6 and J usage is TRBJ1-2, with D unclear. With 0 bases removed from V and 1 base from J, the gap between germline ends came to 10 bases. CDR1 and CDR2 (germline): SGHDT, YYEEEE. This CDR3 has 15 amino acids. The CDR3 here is CASSLAAARNYGYTF. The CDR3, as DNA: TGTGCCAGCAGCTTGGCCGCGGCCCGTAACTATGGCTACACCTTC.

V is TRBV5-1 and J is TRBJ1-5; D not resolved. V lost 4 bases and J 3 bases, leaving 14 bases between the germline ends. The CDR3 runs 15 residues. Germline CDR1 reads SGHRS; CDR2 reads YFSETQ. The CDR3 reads CASSPTGGINQPQHF. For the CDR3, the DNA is TGCGCCAGCAGCCCGACGGGTGGAATCAATCAGCCCCAGCATTTT.

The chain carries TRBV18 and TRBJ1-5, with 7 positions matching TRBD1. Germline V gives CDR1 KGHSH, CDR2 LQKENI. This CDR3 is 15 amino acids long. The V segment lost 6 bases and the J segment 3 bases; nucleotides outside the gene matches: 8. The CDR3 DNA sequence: TGTGCCAGCTCGGCGGAGGACAGGATCAATCAGCCCCAGCATTTT. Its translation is CASSAEDRINQPQHF.